These 2 T cell receptor beta chains were all obtained from the same sample, sequenced in a study of shared T cell receptors in the human thymus (dated by TCRdb to the early 2020s). The protocol used for the library was the immunoSEQ multiplex PCR assay. TCRdb took this table from immuneACCESS and kept in-frame rearrangements with V and J called. Such tables lack part of the clones; where checked against another copy, unresolved V genes explain under half of the gap, and the rest is unexplained. Across this sample there are some 720,000 clones, with roughly 88% seen only once. 0.008% to 0.011% of the sample comes from the top ten. This same sample was also part of a study on human thymus T cells.

The sequenced sample consisted of thymocytes. Source of these receptors: a boy under three years old with a congenital heart defect. Donor details come from another sample of the same person, matched by shared clones.

V and J are TRBV27 and TRBJ2-7; TRBD2 agrees at 7 bases. This CDR3 is 15 amino acids long. The germline gives CDR1 MNHEY, CDR2 SMNVEV (reference sequence). V trimming: 3 bases; J trimming: 7 bases; junction bases outside the gene matches: 12. DNA of the CDR3: TGTGCCAGCAGTTTCCAATTGGTTCCGGGGGGAGAGCAGTACTTC. As protein: CASSFQLVPGGEQYF.

This clone is a singleton in its sample. The chain combines TRBV4-2 with TRBJ2-2; 11 nucleotides align to TRBD2. From germline, CDR1 is LGHNA and CDR2 YNFKEQ. Trimming at V came to 0 bases and at J to 2 bases, leaving 5 bases not matched to a gene. The CDR3 consists of 18 residues. CDR3 sequence: CASSQEETSGKNTGELFF. The CDR3 DNA follows: TGTGCCAGCAGCCAAGAAGAGACTAGCGGGAAAAACACCGGGGAGCTGTTTTTT.